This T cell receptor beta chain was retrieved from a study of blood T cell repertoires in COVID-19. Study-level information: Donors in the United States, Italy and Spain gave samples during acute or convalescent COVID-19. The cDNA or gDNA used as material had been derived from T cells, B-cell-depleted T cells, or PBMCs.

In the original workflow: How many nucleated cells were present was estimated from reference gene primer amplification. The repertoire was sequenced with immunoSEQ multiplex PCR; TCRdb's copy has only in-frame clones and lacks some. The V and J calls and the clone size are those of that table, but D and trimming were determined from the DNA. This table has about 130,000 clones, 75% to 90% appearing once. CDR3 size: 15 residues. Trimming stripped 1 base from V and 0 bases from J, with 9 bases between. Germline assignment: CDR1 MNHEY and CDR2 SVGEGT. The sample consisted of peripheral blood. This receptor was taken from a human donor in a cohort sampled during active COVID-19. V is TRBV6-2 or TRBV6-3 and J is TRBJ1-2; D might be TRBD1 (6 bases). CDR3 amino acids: CASSYYRVANYGYTF. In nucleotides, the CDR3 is TGTGCCAGCAGTTACTACAGGGTCGCTAACTATGGCTACACCTTC.